Sequencing of this TCR beta chain was carried out in a study of shared clonotypes between healthy human individuals. Across several immunoSEQ plates, the genomic DNA of each subset was split evenly. Using immunoSEQ multiplex PCR, the repertoire was profiled, and TCRdb retains in-frame clones only, with some absent. This table has approximately 2.3 million clones, 85% to 95% appearing once. Concerning this clone: What it recognizes is unknown.

Germline-derived CDR1 and CDR2 are SGHDT and YYEEEE. The V segment lost 2 bases and the J segment 1 base; nucleotides outside the gene matches: 3. CDR3 size: 15 residues. Findings and limits, study-wide: As a rule, naive subsets had a larger estimated richness than memory subsets. Sequencing of the sorted subsets was shown by rarefaction to be incomplete despite large depth.

Healthy HIV-negative adults with no recent acute infections or vaccinations were recruited as donors. The sequence came from a man between 18 and 29 years old in good health. Some clones in this sample may be carry-over from other donors' samples. Sequenced material: naive CD4+ T cells from PBMCs. Subset described: CD45RA+ positively selected. The chain uses TRBV5-6 and TRBJ2-1; the match to TRBD2 covers 7 bases. CDR3 in amino acids: CASSFTGRSYNEQFF. The CDR3, as DNA: TGTGCCAGCAGCTTTACCGGGAGGTCCTACAATGAGCAGTTCTTC.